The present TCR beta chain was sequenced within a study of control samples from healthy donors and cancer patients. Method: immunoSEQ multiplex PCR; TCRdb's copy keeps in-frame clones and lacks some. The repertoire holds under 85,000 clones, with 94% as singletons. J gave up 10 bases and V 1 base, and 13 bases lay outside the gene matches. Germline-derived CDR1 and CDR2 are LGHNA and YNFKEQ. The CDR3 extends over 16 amino acids. The chain combines TRBV4-2 with TRBJ1-1, with 9 bases fitting TRBD1. The sample was blood. The source is a woman aged 40 to 50 in good health. CDR3 nucleotides: TGTGCCAGCAGCCAAGCCCCCCCGGGACAGGGCTTTTCAGCTTTCTTT. Protein sequence: CASSQAPPGQGFSAFF.